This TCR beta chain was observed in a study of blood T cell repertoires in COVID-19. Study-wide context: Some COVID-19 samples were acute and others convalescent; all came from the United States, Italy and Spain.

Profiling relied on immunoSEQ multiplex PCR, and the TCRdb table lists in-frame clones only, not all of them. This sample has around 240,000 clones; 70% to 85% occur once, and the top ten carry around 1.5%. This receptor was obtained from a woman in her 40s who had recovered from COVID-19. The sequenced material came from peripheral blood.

The CDR3 reads CASSPDLGGDTQYF. The CDR3 DNA sequence: TGTGCCAGCAGTCCAGATTTGGGGGGAGATACGCAGTATTTT. The genes are TRBV7-2 and TRBJ2-3, with D maybe TRBD2 (6 bases). The CDR3 extends over 14 amino acids. Trimming pared 6 bases from V and 5 bases from J, leaving 15 bases between. In germline, CDR1 is SGHTA, CDR2 FQGNSA.